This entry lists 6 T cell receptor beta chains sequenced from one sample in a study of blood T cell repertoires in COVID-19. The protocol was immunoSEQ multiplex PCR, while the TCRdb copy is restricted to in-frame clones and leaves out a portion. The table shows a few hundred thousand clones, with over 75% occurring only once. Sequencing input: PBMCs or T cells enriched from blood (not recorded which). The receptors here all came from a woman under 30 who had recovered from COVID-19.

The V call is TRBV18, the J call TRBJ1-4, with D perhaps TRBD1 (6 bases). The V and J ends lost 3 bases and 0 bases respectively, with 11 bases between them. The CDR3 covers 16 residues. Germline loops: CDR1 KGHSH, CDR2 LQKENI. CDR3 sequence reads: CASSPPRGATNEKLFF. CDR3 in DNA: TGTGCCAGCTCACCTCCCAGGGGTGCAACTAATGAAAAACTGTTTTTT.

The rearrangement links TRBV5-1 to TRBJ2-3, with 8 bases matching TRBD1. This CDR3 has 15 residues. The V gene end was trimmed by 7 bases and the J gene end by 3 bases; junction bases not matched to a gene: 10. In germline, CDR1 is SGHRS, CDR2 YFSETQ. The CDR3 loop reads CASRFPGQGTDTQYF. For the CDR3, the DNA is TGCGCCAGCCGTTTTCCAGGACAGGGAACAGATACGCAGTATTTT.

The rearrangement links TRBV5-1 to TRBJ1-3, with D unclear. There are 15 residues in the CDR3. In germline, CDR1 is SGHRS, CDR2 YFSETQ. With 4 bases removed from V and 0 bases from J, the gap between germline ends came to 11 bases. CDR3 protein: CASSRDGDSGNTIYF. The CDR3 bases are TGCGCCAGCAGCCGCGACGGGGACTCTGGAAACACCATATATTTT.

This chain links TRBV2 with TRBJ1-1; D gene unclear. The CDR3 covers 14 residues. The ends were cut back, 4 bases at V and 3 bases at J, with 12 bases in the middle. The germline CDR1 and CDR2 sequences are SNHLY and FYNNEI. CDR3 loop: CASSVVASDTEAFF. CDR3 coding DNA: TGTGCCAGCAGTGTGGTGGCCAGTGACACTGAAGCTTTCTTT.

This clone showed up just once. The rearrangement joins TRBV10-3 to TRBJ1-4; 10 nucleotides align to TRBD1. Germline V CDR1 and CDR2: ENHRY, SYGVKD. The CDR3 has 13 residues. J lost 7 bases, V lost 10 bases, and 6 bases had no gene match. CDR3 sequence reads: CATGQGVGEKLFF. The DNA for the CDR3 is TGTGCCACTGGACAGGGGGTGGGTGAAAAACTGTTTTTT.

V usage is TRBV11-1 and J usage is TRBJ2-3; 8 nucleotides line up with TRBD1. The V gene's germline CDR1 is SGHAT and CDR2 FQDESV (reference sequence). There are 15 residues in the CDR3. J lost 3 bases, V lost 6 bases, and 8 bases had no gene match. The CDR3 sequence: CASSSQGAETDTQYF. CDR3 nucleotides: TGTGCCAGCAGTTCCCAGGGGGCAGAGACAGATACGCAGTATTTT. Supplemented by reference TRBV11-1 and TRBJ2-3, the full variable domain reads EAEVAQSPRYKITEKSQAVAFWCDPISGHATLYWYRQILGQGPELLVQFQDESVVDDSQLPKDRFSAERLKGVDSTLKIQPAELGDSAMYLCASSSQGAETDTQYFGPGTRLTVL.